This T cell receptor beta chain was found in a study of blood T cell repertoires in COVID-19 (dated by TCRdb to about 2020). For context, the study as a whole: The collaborator samples originated in the United States, Italy and Spain and spanned the acute and convalescent phases of COVID-19. The prospective study material was composed of cDNA or gDNA derived from T cells, B-cell-depleted T cells, or PBMCs. Where available, HLA class I and class II types were obtained from metadata supplied by the sample provider rather than from assay-based typing. The samples were drawn from the first 160 participants of the ongoing ImmuneRACE study and from 950 to 1,500 subjects provided by 6 global collaborators. A freely available public database, intended as a resource for researchers studying the immune response to SARS-CoV-2, is where the repertoires were released. The sample metadata nearly always contained a de-identified subject ID, COVID-19 status, age in years and sex. The dataset comprised deeply sampled blood TCRbeta repertoires from subjects exposed to, actively infected with, or recovered from COVID-19.

TCRbeta CDR3 regions were amplified from genomic DNA using the immunoSEQ Assay, a bias-controlled multiplex PCR. In the authors' own workflow: The number of nucleated cells in each sample was estimated by amplification of reference gene primers within the assay. To quantify the absolute abundance of each unique TCRbeta CDR3 rearrangement, sequence reads were collapsed and filtered. For each sample, productive Simpson clonality was calculated as the square root of Simpson's diversity index over productive rearrangements. TCRdb stores this immuneACCESS table with in-frame sequences only. Part of the clones is absent; in the studies checked, under half of the shortfall reflects unresolved V genes, and no reason is known for the rest. The DNA was the basis for D and trimming; V, J and clone size are from that table. The sample table shows approximately 270,000 clones, and about 85% are seen once. In total, the top ten clones hold 0.85% to 0.9% of the sample.

This clone appeared once. Its antigen remains undetermined. Base quality data are lacking; no much larger clone is found one base away. Beyond this particular receptor, the publication reports: Clinical and demographic metadata were provided uncurated, with the amount varying by source and participant.

Spanning cysteine to phenylalanine, the CDR3 consists of 13 amino acids. CDR3 DNA only is kept here, 39 bases in frame from base 1. The germline V gene (reference sequence) gives CDR1 as LNHDA and CDR2 as SQIVND. The V end loses 3 bases and the J end loses 10 bases, and a stretch of 15 bases separates them. One collaborating source in Seattle enrolled patients during active infection and followed them longitudinally through the course of disease. Whole blood was collected in K2EDTA tubes by collaborating institutions according to the institutions' own protocols. Collaborator samples were shipped for TCRbeta analysis as frozen whole blood, isolated PBMCs, or DNA extracted from either sample type.

The chain is assembled from TRBV19 and TRBJ1-2, with the D gene too uncertain to name. The sequencing input was peripheral blood. The TCR originated in a human donor with COVID-19, enrolled during active disease. The donor label of this sample is uncertain. The CDR3: CASSIFLGGDYTF. The DNA sequence follows: TGTGCCAGTAGTATTTTTCTCGGAGGCGACTACACCTTC. The entire variable domain, with the stretches around the CDR3 drawn from the reference TRBV19 and TRBJ1-2 proteins, is DGGITQSPKYLFRKEGQNVTLSCEQNLNHDAMYWYRQDPGQGLRLIYYSQIVNDFQKGDIAEGYSVSREKKESFPLTVTSAQKNPTAFYLCASSIFLGGDYTFGSGTRLTVV.